A single sample gave rise to the 28 T cell receptor beta chains below, sequenced in a study of shared clonotypes between healthy human individuals. The assay was immunoSEQ multiplex PCR, and TCRdb's table has in-frame clones only and misses some. Of 2,100,000 or so clones listed, 95% are singletons. Sequencing was done on a sample of naive CD4+ T cells sorted from blood. The subset: CD45RA+ positively selected. The receptors come from a man in his late teens or twenties in good health.

The chain links TRBV19 to TRBJ1-1, with 7 bases fitting TRBD1. Unmatched junction bases numbered 7, after V lost 3 bases and J lost 0 bases. The germline V gene has CDR1 LNHDA and CDR2 SQIVND (reference sequence). This CDR3 contains 16 residues. CDR3: CASSILGRGMNTEAFF. The CDR3 nucleotides are TGTGCCAGTAGTATCCTAGGCAGGGGGATGAACACTGAAGCTTTCTTT.

About this clone: Other DNA sequences in the sample encode the same CDR3. The chain recombines TRBV11-2 with TRBJ1-4; a possible D gene is TRBD1 (5 bases). Germline CDR1 is SGHAT and CDR2 is FQNNGV. This CDR3 comprises 15 residues. The germline V and J ends were trimmed by 1 base and 0 bases, with 6 bases remaining between them. The CDR3 sequence is CASSLGGATNEKLFF. CDR3 nucleotides: TGTGCCAGCAGCTTAGGGGGCGCAACTAATGAAAAACTGTTTTTT. The variable domain in full, with the rest retrieved from reference TRBV11-2 and TRBJ1-4, is EAGVAQSPRYKIIEKRQSVAFWCNPISGHATLYWYQQILGQGPKLLIQFQNNGVVDDSQLPKDRFSAERLKGVDSTLKIQPAKLEDSAVYLCASSLGGATNEKLFFGSGTQLSVL.

On this clone itself: Other DNA sequences from this sample encode an identical CDR3 as well. The genes are TRBV7-9 and TRBJ2-7; 8 bases align to TRBD1. Unmatched junction bases numbered 3, after V lost 1 base and J lost 4 bases. In germline, CDR1 is SEHNR, CDR2 FQNEAQ (reference sequence). CDR3 length equals 14 residues. CDR3 sequence: CASSLGTGRYEQYF. DNA for the CDR3: TGTGCCAGCAGCTTAGGGACAGGGAGGTACGAGCAGTACTTC.

This chain joins TRBV6-4 and TRBJ2-3; 9 bases align to TRBD2. Germline loops: CDR1 MRHNA, CDR2 SNTAGT. The CDR3 loop spans 16 amino acids. The J segment lost 7 bases and the V segment lost 5 bases, leaving 13 bases of the junction unmatched. CDR3 bases: TGTGCCAGCAGTCCTGAATCTAGCGGGGTGGAATATACGCAGTATTTT. This sequence encodes CASSPESSGVEYTQYF.

This clone was seen once. The CDR3 DNA reads TGTGCCAGCAGCTTCGCAGGGGTGGGCGGCTACACCTTC. Residues: CASSFAGVGGYTF. The chain has TRBV7-9 and TRBJ1-2; possibly TRBD1 for D (6 bases). Germline CDR1 and CDR2: SEHNR and FQNEAQ (reference sequence). The V end lost 3 bases, the J end lost 8 bases, and 13 bases lay between the germline ends. The CDR3 runs 13 residues. Variable domain in full (rest from reference TRBV7-9 and TRBJ1-2): DTGVSQNPRHKITKRGQNVTFRCDPISEHNRLYWYRQTLGQGPEFLTYFQNEAQLEKSRLLSDRFSAERPKGSFSTLEIQRTEQGDSAMYLCASSFAGVGGYTFGSGTRLTVV.

In nucleotides, the CDR3 is TGTGCCAGCAGTTCAGGGATGAACACTGAAGCTTTCTTT. Its translation: CASSSGMNTEAFF. This chain connects TRBV6-1 to TRBJ1-1, with D perhaps matching TRBD1 (5 bases). CDR3 length: 13 amino acids. CDR1 is MNHNS and CDR2 is SASEGT in the germline V gene. Trimming took 5 bases from V and 0 from J, leaving 7 bases between them.

The chain has TRBV7-2 and TRBJ2-3; D may be TRBD2 (5 bases). Germline V gives CDR1 SGHTA, CDR2 FQGNSA. V was shortened by 3 bases and J by 4 bases, with 8 bases between the two germline ends. This CDR3 has 13 amino acids. The CDR3 DNA reads TGTGCCAGCAGCTTGGAGGTGGCAGATACGCAGTATTTT. The encoded protein is CASSLEVADTQYF.

V and J are TRBV7-2 and TRBJ2-5; no definite D call. Germline CDR1 reads SGHTA; CDR2 reads FQGNSA. V was clipped by 3 bases and J by 2 bases, with 7 bases between them. The CDR3 sequence is 13 residues long. Here the CDR3 DNA reads TGTGCCAGCAGCTTGAACTTTCAAGAGACCCAGTACTTC. Amino acid sequence: CASSLNFQETQYF.

V usage is TRBV5-5 and J usage is TRBJ1-1; 7 nucleotides line up with TRBD1. V shed 4 bases and J 5 bases; nucleotides not matched to a gene: 8. Germline lookup yields CDR1 SGHKS and CDR2 YYEKEE (reference sequence). The CDR3 is 14 residues long. The CDR3 DNA reads TGTGCCAGCAGCACGTATTCAGGGGGGACTGAAGCTTTCTTT. Residues: CASSTYSGGTEAFF.

The rearrangement joins TRBV9 to TRBJ2-3, with 8 bases fitting TRBD2. This CDR3 is built from 17 residues. Germline V gene sequence: CDR1 SGDLS, CDR2 YYNGEE. V was pared by 0 bases and J by 1 base, with 7 bases of the junction left unmatched. Written as DNA, the CDR3 is TGTGCCAGCAGCGTAGGAGCGGGAGCTGGTGGCACAGATACGCAGTATTTT. This translates into CASSVGAGAGGTDTQYF.

The V call is TRBV11-2, the J call TRBJ2-7, with 9 bases lining up with TRBD1. The V gene's germline CDR1 is SGHAT and CDR2 FQNNGV. Unmatched junction bases numbered 5, after V lost 3 bases and J lost 2 bases. CDR3 length: 15 residues. The CDR3 region is CASSFPGQGPYEQYF. The CDR3, as DNA: TGTGCCAGCAGCTTCCCGGGACAGGGTCCCTACGAGCAGTACTTC.

This clone has more than one count but fewer than ten. The CDR3 reads CAWTRADTQYF. In nucleotides, the CDR3 is TGTGCCTGGACCCGGGCAGATACGCAGTATTTT. The chain is built from TRBV30 and TRBJ2-3, with unresolved D. In germline, CDR1 is GTSNPN, CDR2 SVGIG (reference sequence). The V end lost 4 bases, the J end lost 4 bases, and 6 bases lay between the germline ends. The CDR3 has 11 residues.

The chain is built from TRBV5-1 and TRBJ1-3; D gene uncertain. V was trimmed by 0 bases and J by 0 bases, leaving 7 bases between them. This CDR3 has 15 residues. Germline values: CDR1 SGHRS, CDR2 YFSETQ. The CDR3, as DNA: TGCGCCAGCAGCTTGGCCCGCAGCTCTGGAAACACCATATATTTT. It is translated as CASSLARSSGNTIYF.

CDR3 coding DNA: TGCGCCAGCAGTATGAACACCGGGGAGCTGTTTTTT. This sequence encodes CASSMNTGELFF. The chain combines TRBV5-1 with TRBJ2-2; D is undetermined. Germline CDR1 is SGHRS and CDR2 is YFSETQ. Trimming pared 5 bases from V and 1 base from J, leaving 3 bases between. CDR3 length: 12 residues.

The chain combines TRBV30 with TRBJ1-3; D call uncertain. The CDR3 covers 11 residues. Germline V gene sequence: CDR1 GTSNPN, CDR2 SVGIG (reference sequence). Trimming cost V 2 bases and J 7 bases, with 6 bases left between them. CDR3 in amino acids: CAWSSPNTIYF. The CDR3 DNA sequence: TGTGCCTGGAGTTCCCCGAACACCATATATTTT.

This clone has just one count. V gene TRBV28 combines with J gene TRBJ1-5; tentative D call: TRBD1 (5 bases). CDR3 size: 15 residues. CDR1 MDHEN and CDR2 SYDVKM come from the germline V gene. Trimming removed 3 bases at V and 0 bases at J, with 9 bases between. CDR3 amino acids: CASSFQGYSNQPQHF. Written as DNA, the CDR3 is TGTGCCAGCAGTTTTCAGGGTTATAGCAATCAGCCCCAGCATTTT.

The J gene is TRBJ1-5, the V gene TRBV11-2; 11 bases align to TRBD1. The CDR3 runs to 16 residues. From germline, CDR1 is SGHAT and CDR2 FQNNGV. V trimming: 5 bases; J trimming: 6 bases; junction bases outside the gene matches: 9. This CDR3 reads CASSRRGDRGTQPQHF. CDR3 in DNA: TGTGCCAGCAGCCGCAGAGGGGACAGGGGGACTCAGCCCCAGCATTTT.

This chain uses TRBV27 with TRBJ2-7; 11 bases agree with TRBD2. CDR3 length equals 15 residues. Germline V CDR1 and CDR2: MNHEY, SMNVEV (reference sequence). Unmatched junction bases numbered 6, after V lost 7 bases and J lost 1 base. The CDR3 region is CASKRLAGGSYEQYF. The CDR3 DNA reads as TGTGCCAGCAAACGATTAGCGGGAGGGTCCTACGAGCAGTACTTC.

The rearrangement uses TRBV5-1 and TRBJ2-5, with 15 nucleotides matching TRBD2. The V segment lost 4 bases and the J segment 5 bases; nucleotides outside the gene matches: 9. CDR1 and CDR2 from the germline V gene are SGHRS and YFSETQ. The CDR3 sequence is 17 residues long. In DNA, the CDR3 is TGCGCCAGCAGCAGCGGACTAGCGGGAGGGCCGATGGAGACCCAGTACTTC. This gives the protein CASSSGLAGGPMETQYF.

V gene TRBV6-4 combines with J gene TRBJ2-1, with D possibly being TRBD1 or TRBD2 (5 bases each). CDR1 is MRHNA and CDR2 is SNTAGT in the germline V gene. The CDR3 sequence is 15 residues long. V lost 4 bases and J 4 bases, leaving 14 bases between the germline ends. The DNA of the CDR3 is TGTGCCAGCAGTGTAGCTAGCACAGGATACAATGAGCAGTTCTTC. Protein: CASSVASTGYNEQFF.

This clone was found once. The chain carries TRBV10-3 and TRBJ2-7; the D gene is possibly TRBD1 (5 bases). The CDR3 extends over 11 amino acids. Per germline, CDR1 ENHRY and CDR2 SYGVKD. V lost 8 bases to trimming and J lost 3 bases, with 8 bases between them. Written as DNA, the CDR3 is TGTGCCATCGGACAAATCTACGAGCAGTACTTC. Translation gives CAIGQIYEQYF.

In regard to this clone: Other nucleotide sequences in the sample specify the same CDR3. The chain recombines TRBV2 with TRBJ2-5, with a tentative D call TRBD2 (7 bases). The V end was cut by 6 bases, the J end by 5 bases, with 10 bases between. The germline V gene has CDR1 SNHLY and CDR2 FYNNEI. The CDR3 runs 12 residues. CDR3 region: CASSRGGETQYF. In DNA form, the CDR3 reads TGTGCCAGCAGCAGGGGAGGGGAGACCCAGTACTTC.

The CDR3 DNA reads as TGCAGCGTTGAAGACGGGGGAGCAAATGAGCAGTTCTTC. It yields the protein CSVEDGGANEQFF. The chain carries TRBV29-1 and TRBJ2-1; D is possibly TRBD2 (6 bases). V shed 0 bases and J shed 7 bases, with 10 bases lying between them. Germline CDR1 is SQVTM and CDR2 is ANQGSEA. The CDR3 is 13 amino acids.

The chain employs TRBV9 and TRBJ1-3, with D unresolved. The V gene's germline CDR1 is SGDLS and CDR2 YYNGEE. V dropped 0 bases and J dropped 0 bases, with 19 bases sitting between them. The CDR3 runs to 19 residues. For the CDR3, the DNA is TGTGCCAGCAGCGTAGAACCGGGAAATACTTGGTCCTCTGGAAACACCATATATTTT. Protein product: CASSVEPGNTWSSGNTIYF.

This sequence joins TRBV4-2 and TRBJ2-7; D may be TRBD2 (7 bases). Germline values: CDR1 LGHNA, CDR2 YNFKEQ. The CDR3 contains 20 residues. The ends were cut back, 0 bases at V and 4 bases at J, with 28 bases in the middle. CDR3 sequence reads: CASSQERTPGGAPDHYEQYF. CDR3 bases: TGTGCCAGCAGCCAAGAGAGGACCCCTGGGGGGGCCCCGGACCATTACGAGCAGTACTTC.

Here the CDR3 reads CASSLAGGESEQYF. As DNA, the CDR3 is TGTGCCAGCAGCTTAGCCGGGGGGGAGTCCGAGCAGTACTTC. The rearrangement joins TRBV7-9 to TRBJ2-7, with TRBD2 identical over 8 bases. Germline CDR1 is SEHNR and CDR2 is FQNEAQ (reference sequence). Trimming cost V 0 bases and J 6 bases; bases outside gene matches: 4. The CDR3 runs 14 residues.

This chain joins TRBV9 and TRBJ2-1; 8 bases agree with TRBD1. Germline V lookup: CDR1 SGDLS, CDR2 YYNGEE. V gave up 4 bases and J gave up 9 bases; unmatched junction bases: 15. The CDR3 is 16 amino acids. In nucleotides, the CDR3 is TGTGCCAGCAGCCTAATAGGTGGACAGGGAGTCGGTGAGCAGTTCTTC. It codes for CASSLIGGQGVGEQFF.

V gene TRBV27 combines with J gene TRBJ1-2, with 9 nucleotides matching TRBD1. Germline V gene lookup returns CDR1 MNHEY and CDR2 SMNVEV (reference sequence). CDR3 length: 15 amino acids. The junction had 6 bases not matched to a gene; V was cut back by 3 bases and J by 4 bases. CDR3 nucleotide sequence: TGTGCCAGCAGTTTGGGACAGGGCGGGATCTATGGCTACACCTTC. It translates to CASSLGQGGIYGYTF.